The rows below give T cell receptor beta chains drawn from one sample of a study of sequential checkpoint blockade in melanoma. TCRdb keeps only in-frame clones here, not all; method: immunoSEQ multiplex PCR. The table records approximately 5,700 clones, about 60% of them present only once. The material was CD8+ T cells sorted from blood (inferred from file names), obtained from a patient given nivolumab and ipilimumab in sequence. The receptor set was obtained from a human donor with melanoma. CDR3s include the opening cysteine and the closing phenylalanine or tryptophan. D genes are given only for firm matches. Size values are once, few and many counts, or a class for expanded clones, and some rows have none.

abundance,d_gene,j_gene,v_gene,CDR3nt,CDR3aa
NA,NA,TRBJ2-7,TRBV27,TGTGCCAGCAACCGGACAGCGTACTACGAGCAGTACTTC,CASNRTAYYEQYF
once,NA,TRBJ2-7,TRBV4-3,TGCGCCAGCAGCCAATGGGACACCACCTACGAGCAGTACTTC,CASSQWDTTYEQYF
NA,TRBD1,TRBJ1-2,TRBV5-1,TGCGCCAGCAGCCAAATTGCTGGGACAGGCGGGCATGGCTACACCTTC,CASSQIAGTGGHGYTF
NA,TRBD1,TRBJ1-2,TRBV4-3,TGCGCCAGCAGCCAAGATCTGGCGACAGGGGGCCGGTATGGCTACACCTTC,CASSQDLATGGRYGYTF
NA,NA,TRBJ2-7,TRBV9,TGTGCCAGCAGTGACAGGAGCTCCTACGAGCAGTACTTC,CASSDRSSYEQYF
once,TRBD2,TRBJ2-5,TRBV7-9,TGTGCCAGCAGCCCTCTAGCGGGGCGGCTCCAAGAGACCCAGTACTTC,CASSPLAGRLQETQYF
NA,NA,TRBJ2-2,TRBV5-4,TGTGCCAGCAGCGCCAGGGGCGCCGGGGAGCTGTTTTTT,CASSARGAGELFF
NA,TRBD1,TRBJ2-5,TRBV7-2,TGTGCCAGCAGCTTAGAGGACAGGGTGGGGGAGACCCAGTACTTC,CASSLEDRVGETQYF
NA,TRBD2,TRBJ2-1,TRBV4-1,TGCGCCAGCAGCCCCAACCCAAAACTAGCGGGGGACTACTACAATGAGCAGTTCTTC,CASSPNPKLAGDYYNEQFF
NA,NA,TRBJ2-7,TRBV5-1,TGCGCCAGCAGCCTGCGAGGCGGACTGGGCTCCTACGAGCAGTACTTC,CASSLRGGLGSYEQYF
NA,NA,TRBJ2-3,TRBV19,TGTGCCAGTAGTACAATGGACAGACCAGATACGCAGTATTTT,CASSTMDRPDTQYF
NA,TRBD2,TRBJ2-7,TRBV11-1,TGTGCCAGCAGCTTAGAAGGCGGGGGCTACGAGCAGTACTTC,CASSLEGGGYEQYF
few,NA,TRBJ1-5,TRBV7-9,TGTGCCAGCAGCTCCGGGGGCAATCAGCCCCAGCATTTT,CASSSGGNQPQHF
NA,TRBD1,TRBJ1-2,TRBV7-3,TGTGCCAGCAGCCTCGGACAGGGGAACTATGGCTACACCTTC,CASSLGQGNYGYTF
NA,NA,TRBJ1-2,TRBV7-9,TGTGCCAGCAGCGTCGACATGAACTATGGCTACACCTTC,CASSVDMNYGYTF
NA,NA,TRBJ1-2,TRBV4-3,TGCGCCAGCAGCCAAGATCTCGCAGGGCGGTATGGCTACACCTTC,CASSQDLAGRYGYTF
NA,NA,TRBJ1-5,TRBV19,TGTGCCAGTAGTATAGCCGGAGGGCCGTTTGAGGCCCAGCATTTT,CASSIAGGPFEAQHF
NA,TRBD1,TRBJ1-2,TRBV10-3,TGTGCCATCAGTGAGTCCGGGACAGGGTTTGGCTACACCTTC,CAISESGTGFGYTF
NA,TRBD2,TRBJ2-4,TRBV19,TGTGCCAGTAGATCCCCTCTAGCGGGGGGGCTAGCCAAAAACATTCAGTACTTC,CASRSPLAGGLAKNIQYF
NA,TRBD2,TRBJ2-3,TRBV5-6,TGTGCCAGCAGTCGACTAGCGGGGGCAACTAGCACAGATACGCAGTATTTT,CASSRLAGATSTDTQYF
NA,NA,TRBJ2-2,TRBV9,TGTGCCAGCAGCGTAGGAGGGTTAAGGGCCGGGGAGCTGTTTTTT,CASSVGGLRAGELFF
NA,TRBD2,TRBJ2-2,TRBV6-4,TGTGCCAGCAGTGAAGCGGGGGGCACCGGGGAGCTGTTTTTT,CASSEAGGTGELFF
NA,TRBD1,TRBJ1-6,TRBV28,TGTGCCAGCAGTTTGACAGGGGTTGGATCACCCCTCCACTTT,CASSLTGVGSPLHF
NA,TRBD1,TRBJ1-2,TRBV27,TGTGCCAGCAGACCGACAGGGCGAAACTATGGCTACACCTTC,CASRPTGRNYGYTF
NA,TRBD1,TRBJ1-1,TRBV30,TGTGCCTGGGGACAGGGAGACACTGAAGCTTTCTTT,CAWGQGDTEAFF
few,NA,TRBJ1-2,TRBV4-1,TGCGCCAGCAGCCAAGAGCAGGGCCTCTATGGCTACACCTTT,CASSQEQGLYGYTF
once,TRBD2,TRBJ2-3,TRBV6-4,TGTGCCAGCAGTCGGACTAGCGGGGCAGATACGCAGTATTTT,CASSRTSGADTQYF
NA,NA,TRBJ2-6,TRBV21-1,TGTGCCAGCAGCCTTCGGACATCGGTCCCTGGGGCCAACGTCCTGACTTTC,CASSLRTSVPGANVLTF
NA,NA,TRBJ1-1,TRBV7-9,TGTGCCAGCACCCGAGGGCGGGAAGCTTTCTTT,CASTRGREAFF
few,NA,TRBJ2-5,TRBV21-1,TGTGCCAGCCCCTCGGGGGCAGGGGGCCAAGAGACCCAGTACTTC,CASPSGAGGQETQYF
large,TRBD1,TRBJ2-7,TRBV7-6,TGTGCCAGCACTCCCGGGACAGGGGGCTACGAGCAGTACTTC,CASTPGTGGYEQYF
NA,TRBD1,TRBJ1-2,TRBV5-1,TGCGCCAGCAGCCCTATTAGGACAGGGGTATATGGCTACACCTTC,CASSPIRTGVYGYTF
NA,TRBD2,TRBJ2-1,TRBV7-9,TGTGCCAGCAGCGATAGCGGGTGGTCCTACAATGAGCAGTTCTTC,CASSDSGWSYNEQFF
large,NA,TRBJ1-1,TRBV10-2,TGCGCCAGCAGTAACGACGGGATGAACACTGAAGCTTTCTTT,CASSNDGMNTEAFF
medium-sized,TRBD1,TRBJ1-2,TRBV29-1,TGCAGCGTTGACGTGGGGGGGACAGGGAACTATGGCTACACCTTC,CSVDVGGTGNYGYTF
NA,NA,TRBJ2-5,TRBV9,TGTGCCAGCAGCGTATCGGGAACAGCGGCGGGGCAAGAGACCCAGTACTTC,CASSVSGTAAGQETQYF
NA,NA,TRBJ1-3,TRBV2,TGTGCCAGCAGTCCCCCTGCAGGGTCCGGAAACACCATATATTTT,CASSPPAGSGNTIYF
NA,TRBD2,TRBJ2-3,TRBV11-2,TGTGCCAGCAGCCGGCGGGGGGGCGGGGCAGATACGCAGTATTTT,CASSRRGGGADTQYF
NA,TRBD1,TRBJ2-7,TRBV27,TGTGCCGTACGATACAGGGGGCCCACCTACGAGCAGTACTTC,CAVRYRGPTYEQYF
NA,TRBD1,TRBJ1-2,TRBV15,TGTGCCACCAGCAGGGGGACAGGGTATGGCTACACCTTC,CATSRGTGYGYTF
NA,TRBD1,TRBJ1-1,TRBV5-5,TGTGCCAGCAGCCCCGGGACAGGAAACACTGAAGCTTTCTTT,CASSPGTGNTEAFF